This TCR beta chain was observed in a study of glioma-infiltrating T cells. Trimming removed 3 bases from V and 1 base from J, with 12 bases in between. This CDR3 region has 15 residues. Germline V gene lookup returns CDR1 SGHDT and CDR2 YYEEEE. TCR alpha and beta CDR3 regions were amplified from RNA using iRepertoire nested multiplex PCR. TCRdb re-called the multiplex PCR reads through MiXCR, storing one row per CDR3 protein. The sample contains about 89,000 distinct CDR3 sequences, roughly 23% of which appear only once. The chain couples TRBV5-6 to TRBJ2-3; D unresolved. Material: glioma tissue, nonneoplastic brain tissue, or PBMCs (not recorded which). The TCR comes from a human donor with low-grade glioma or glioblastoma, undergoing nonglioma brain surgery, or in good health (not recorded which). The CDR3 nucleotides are TGTGCCAGCAGCTCACCTTGGCCCCGCACAGATACGCAGTATTTT. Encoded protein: CASSSPWPRTDTQYF.